This T cell receptor (beta chain) was recorded in a study of cytomegalovirus exposure and HLA in healthy donors (dated by TCRdb to about 2017). Concerning the study at large: According to an earlier analysis of 450 to 650 of the donors, about 179 million T cells yielded 95 million to 140 million unique TCR beta sequences and about 300 Gb of sequence data. An early release covering over 500 HLA-typed donors comprised approximately 290 gigabases of sequencing data and around 85 million unique TCR sequences. Among the approximately 420 genotyped donors, more than 70% belonged to the genetic ancestry cluster associated with self-reported Caucasian donors. The study was designed to test whether signatures of past pathogen exposure could be identified by cataloging public T cell receptors. The study profiled the T cell repertoires of around 700 subjects by immunosequencing and related them to cytomegalovirus serostatus. In addition to the first cohort of 666 subjects, a separate validation cohort of around 110 different subjects was used. To predict cytomegalovirus infection status, the study brought together high-throughput TCR immunosequencing, statistical association of individual TCRs with disease status, and machine learning. To study patterns of TCR occurrence, a later analysis re-analyzed previously published TCR beta repertoires from under 750 donors and added high-resolution HLA genotyping. In the later analysis, no new phenotypic data were used to find candidate immune exposures; instead, reliance was placed on TCR beta sequences and their occurrence across donors. In an earlier analysis of 500 to 650 of the donors, high-throughput TCR beta sequencing was used to judge whether each TCR beta V gene segment behaved as functional or pseudogenic. Donor age, sex, ethnicity and CMV serostatus were compiled alongside the repertoire data. In a later genetic analysis, genome-wide SNP genotypes for about 65% of the roughly 700 donors were used, and that subset was treated as a discovery cohort. All discovery cohort repertoires had been generated on a single sequencing platform. Class I and class II HLA loci were covered by the typing at four-digit resolution. Typing coverage varied by locus: 629-630 donors for A, B, C, DRB1 and DQB1; approximately 520 for DQA1; over 600 for DPA1; approximately 470 for DPB1. A handful of DR-DQ haplotypes were treated as single units for association and clustering because of strong linkage in the cohort. Among 300 to 450 genotyped donors of the cohort, an average of approximately 230,000 unique TCR beta nucleotide sequences were sequenced per donor, roughly 20% of them non-productive. What the research found in general, with its limitations: In this cohort, only TCR beta chains were sequenced, and detectable features were limited by the absence of alpha or paired-chain data. An earlier analysis of around 540 of the donors showed that most TCR beta V segments appeared in productive rearrangements either about 87% or about 30% of the time, which broadly matched IMGT annotations. For the cohort, immune exposure information was limited to CMV serostatus. Cytomegalovirus status was reported to be diagnosed by the classifier with high specificity and sensitivity in both the original and validation cohorts. Because counts were too low, some 17 rarely observed V segments, including chromosome 9 orphons, were left out of the earlier analysis of several hundred of the donors. In a later analysis, HLA-associated TCR beta chains showed more clonal expansion and lower generation probabilities than non-associated chains that were equally common. HLA typing was unavailable for some donors at each locus, so association tests used only the typed subset. Correlated functional status among segregating V segments might reflect linkage disequilibrium, but an unknown experimental factor could not be ruled out. A later analysis found that TCR association rates varied across HLA loci, with DRB1 alleles showing the most associated TCRs and HLA-C alleles the fewest. In vitro tests confirmed that a few of the cytomegalovirus-associated TCR beta chains recognize cytomegalovirus antigens. A later analysis found that most CMV-associated TCR beta chains appeared HLA-restricted, with HLA associations seemingly driven largely by CMV exposure. Sequencing depth was assumed to be roughly uniform across donors in the presence/absence analyses, though that assumption may not hold. Specific HLA alleles were associated with more than 15,000 TCR beta sequences at a false discovery rate of 0.05 in a later analysis. An association between a missense DCLRE1C variant and V-gene and J-gene trimming of TCR beta chains was found in a later genetic analysis and replicated in an independent cohort. Most TCR sequences were seen in very few donors, while some public TCRs were found in many individuals. The 87-base-pair reads could not distinguish some IMGT-functional V segments, including TRBV6-2 and TRBV6-3, so those segments were excluded. The study listed 150 to 200 TCR beta chains as associated with cytomegalovirus. A further reported finding was that TCR beta sequences accurately predicted the HLA-A and HLA-B alleles for most subjects in the first cohort. A later analysis reported that several top co-occurrence clusters appeared linked to parvovirus B19, influenza, CMV and Epstein-Barr virus. Assigning TCR associations to individual alleles was difficult when HLA alleles, especially DR and DQ, strongly co-occurred. A cluster of highly shared sequence variants was judged likely to be a technical artifact of the sequencing pipeline. According to a later genetic analysis, donors in an Asian-associated ancestry cluster had fewer N-insertions in productive TCRs than the approximately 610-donor mean. The authors suggested that the approach could potentially be extended to other disease states and immunological phenotypes.

The cohort consisted of 650 to 850 healthy bone marrow donors. At the time of sampling, all cohort members were nominally healthy, though unrecorded immune exposures were likely present. The donor tested CMV seropositive and was one of the 289 seropositive cohort members. A peripheral blood sample was provided by each donor, and peripheral blood mononuclear cells were used for TCR beta sequencing. Genomic DNA was extracted from the blood cell samples with the Qiagen DNeasy Blood Extraction Kit. CDR1 is given as MGHRA and CDR2 as YSYEKL, both from the germline V gene. Trimming accounts for 4 bases at V and 2 bases at J, while the number of junction bases matched to no gene is 13. The CDR3 contains 18 residues, cysteine and phenylalanine counted. This entry keeps only the CDR3 DNA: 54 bases, framed from base 1. Library construction relied on the immunoSEQ multiplex PCR assay. For the multiplex PCR, a mixture combining 60 forward primers for TCR Vbeta segments and 13 reverse primers for TCR Jbeta segments was used. The CDR3 region of rearranged TCR beta genes was amplified from genomic DNA with a multiplex PCR assay. On the Illumina HiSeq System, the amplified TCR beta libraries were sequenced as 87-base-pair reads. The source study handled its data this way. A later analysis tallied some 79 million unique TCR beta chains across the 660 or so repertoires, and around 10 million of those chains were shared by two or more donors. A nearest-neighbor algorithm error-corrected the raw reads and collapsed the reads into unique sequences, merging closely related sequences to remove PCR and sequencing errors. To assign V, D and J gene segments, CDR3 sequences were aligned to IMGT reference sequences. Each retained sequence needed at least a six-nucleotide match to both a V gene segment and a J gene segment. Rearrangements were classified as productive when the CDR3 lacked stop codons and remained in frame with V and J, and all other rearrangements were classified as non-productive. CDR3 was defined by IMGT convention, running from the second conserved V-encoded cysteine to the conserved J-encoded phenylalanine. The earlier analysis of about 530 of the donors excluded any sequence lacking an unambiguous match to a single V gene segment. In an earlier analysis of more than 500 of the donors, a V segment was called functional when productive rearrangements were above 56.7%, and segregating when the standard deviation between donors exceeded 5%. To diagnose cytomegalovirus status from the catalog of TCR beta chain sequences, a statistical classification framework was built. A later analysis assigned V and J genes by comparing TCR nucleotide sequences with IMGT/GENE-DB human TR gene sequences. A later analysis assigned CDR3 sequences and most-parsimonious VDJ recombination scenarios with the TCRdist pipeline. In a later analysis, each TCR beta chain was defined by its CDR3 amino acid sequence together with its V-gene family, and reads lacking a unique V-gene family were excluded. As a way to deal with suspected cross-contamination and a sequencing artifact, a later analysis dropped hundreds of nucleotide sequences that were highly shared and had low generation probability. For each public chain, a later analysis derived a clonal expansion index from normalized ranks of inferred template counts within each repertoire. Generation probabilities in a later analysis came from a VDJ recombination model fitted to out-of-frame rearrangements, and those results were checked against IGoR. A later analysis scored TCR-TCR, TCR-HLA and TCR-CMV co-occurrence with hypergeometric tests, applying a repertoire-size bias correction to TCR pairs. A later analysis estimated false discovery rates by permuting HLA or CMV assignments 20 times. In a later analysis, co-occurring TCRs were grouped using DBSCAN, and TCRdist sequence similarity was added for clustering within HLA-allele-positive subsets. Repertoires with fewer than 30,000 or more than 120,000 public chains were left out of co-occurrence clustering, as were several repertoires with anomalous nucleotide sharing. What TCRdb holds here is the immuneACCESS table cut down to in-frame rearrangements. Part of the clones is not present; checked against another copy, under half of the missing clones reflect an unresolved V gene, and the others are unexplained. D and trimming come from the DNA, and the V and J calls and clone size come from that table. The sample profile shows 150,000 to 200,000 clones; 60% to 85% of them were found once. The ten most abundant clones make up roughly 7.4% of the sample.

Remarks on this clone: Its cognate antigen has yet to be identified. Per-nucleotide qualities are absent, and no much larger clonotype sits a single base away.

The sequenced sample was PBMCs. This TCR was recovered from a male donor in good health and CMV-seropositive. The rearrangement joined TRBV4-1 to TRBJ2-1; 8 bases in between match TRBD2. At the DNA level, the sequence is TGCGCCAGCAGCCCCCGGGCGGGGGGCCCCTCCGCCTACAATGAGCAGTTCTTC. Its translation is CASSPRAGGPSAYNEQFF.